These 29 T cell receptor beta chains were all obtained from the same sample, sequenced in a study of CD8 T cells in Susac syndrome. The RNA input was about 0.5 to 1 ug, and it was reverse transcribed with random hexamers. TCRdb processed the immunoSEQ multiplex PCR reads anew with MiXCR; each CDR3 protein has one entry. The data show roughly 200,000 distinct CDR3 sequences, 85% to 95% seen once. Sequenced: CD4+ T cells from PBMCs. The receptors were gathered from a human donor with multiple sclerosis.

The chain joins TRBV5-4 to TRBJ1-6, with 7 bases lining up with TRBD1. V shed 5 bases and J 7 bases; nucleotides not matched to a gene: 6. This CDR3 is 14 amino acids long. Germline V gene sequence: CDR1 SGHNT, CDR2 YYREEE (reference sequence). The CDR3 reads CASRQTGRNSPLHF. In DNA form, the CDR3 reads TGTGCCAGCAGACAGACAGGGCGAAATTCACCCCTCCACTTT.

The chain couples TRBV12-3 or TRBV12-4 to TRBJ2-1; D may be TRBD1 (6 bases). The CDR3 has 13 residues. V was pared by 5 bases and J by 9 bases, with 14 bases between. CDR3 nucleotides: TGTGCCAGCAGTCCCTACAGGGTCCCTGAGCAGTTCTTC. Translating it yields CASSPYRVPEQFF.

V and J are TRBV2 and TRBJ2-7; 7 nucleotides align to TRBD1. The CDR3 loop spans 13 amino acids. The germline gives CDR1 SNHLY, CDR2 FYNNEI. The J segment lost 3 bases and the V segment lost 8 bases, leaving 7 bases of the junction unmatched. The CDR3 coding sequence is TGTGCCAGCTCCGTGACAGGGATCTACGAGCAGTACGTC. Amino acids: CASSVTGIYEQYV.

The chain combines TRBV7-2 with TRBJ2-3; maybe TRBD2 (7 bases). The CDR3 is made up of 15 amino acids. Trimming left V 3 bases short and J 8 bases short, with 18 bases between. Per germline, CDR1 SGHTA and CDR2 FQGNSA. Written as DNA, the CDR3 is TGTGCCAGCAGCTTGGCGGGGGCCGACGTAGGTACGCAGTATTTT. Encoded protein: CASSLAGADVGTQYF.

The rearrangement uses TRBV9 and TRBJ2-1; 10 nucleotides align to TRBD2. V lost 1 base and J lost 6; bases outside the gene matches: 4. This CDR3 spans 15 amino acids. In germline, CDR1 is SGDLS, CDR2 YYNGEE. The CDR3 DNA is TGTGCCAGCAGCGTACTAAGCGGGGGGGCCAATGAGCAGTTCTTC. Translation gives CASSVLSGGANEQFF.

The chain joins TRBV2 to TRBJ1-6, with a tentative D call TRBD1 (5 bases). Germline assignment: CDR1 SNHLY and CDR2 FYNNEI. V gave up 2 bases and J gave up 7 bases, with 12 bases separating them. CDR3 size: 15 residues. CDR3 in DNA: TGTGCCAGCAGTGAACGAGGGGCCGAGAATTCACCCCTCCACTTT. Its protein is CASSERGAENSPLHF.

The V and J genes are TRBV12-3 or TRBV12-4 and TRBJ2-4; 9 nucleotides agree with TRBD1. The CDR3 is made up of 13 amino acids. The V segment lost 3 bases and the J segment 11 bases; nucleotides outside the gene matches: 5. The CDR3 DNA sequence: TGTGCCAGCAGTTTTAGGGACAGGGTAGTTCAGTACTTC. Amino acids: CASSFRDRVVQYF.

This clonotype was detected a few times. The chain joins TRBV20-1 to TRBJ2-5; D is unresolved. The V gene lost 7 bases and the J gene lost 5 bases, with 11 bases spanning the gap. There are 11 residues in the CDR3. From germline, CDR1 is DFQATT and CDR2 SNEGSKA (reference sequence). The CDR3 sequence: CSGLVRETQYF. The CDR3, as DNA: TGCAGTGGATTAGTCCGGGAGACCCAGTACTTC.

This sequence joins TRBV20-1 and TRBJ2-5, with D tentatively TRBD2 (5 bases). Germline CDR1 reads DFQATT; CDR2 reads SNEGSKA (reference sequence). The CDR3 length is 16 residues. Trimming took 1 base from V and 2 from J, leaving 17 bases between them. The CDR3 sequence is CSARVRWRRPQETQYF. The CDR3 coding sequence is TGCAGTGCTAGAGTGCGTTGGAGGAGACCTCAAGAGACCCAGTACTTC.

This clonotype was picked up one time. The chain recombines TRBV6-5 with TRBJ2-7, with 11 bases aligning to TRBD1. CDR3 length: 15 amino acids. The J segment lost 2 bases and the V segment lost 6 bases, leaving 6 bases of the junction unmatched. Germline V gives CDR1 MNHEY, CDR2 SVGAGI. CDR3 sequence (DNA): TGTGCCAGCAGCCAGGGACAGGGGGGAGCCTACGAGCAGTACGTC. Translated: CASSQGQGGAYEQYV.

This clonotype was counted once. The rearrangement joins TRBV5-1 to TRBJ1-2; 8 bases fit TRBD1. CDR1 is SGHRS and CDR2 is YFSETQ in the germline V gene. The CDR3 is 14 amino acids. With 4 bases clipped from V and 4 bases from J, the junction kept 6 bases outside the gene matches. CDR3 sequence (DNA): TGCGCCAGCAGCCCCGGACAGGGTCCCTATGGCTACACCTTC. It yields the protein CASSPGQGPYGYTF. Together with reference TRBV5-1 and TRBJ1-2, the CDR3 gives the full variable domain: KAGVTQTPRYLIKTRGQQVTLSCSPISGHRSVSWYQQTPGQGLQFLFEYFSETQRNKGNFPGRFSGRQFSNSRSEMNVSTLELGDSALYLCASSPGQGPYGYTFGSGTRLTVV.

This chain connects TRBV29-1 to TRBJ2-3, with 12 bases identical to TRBD2. Germline trimming cut 6 bases from V and 7 bases from J; bases unmatched to any gene: 8. CDR1 is SQVTM, CDR2 ANQGSEA, per germline. This CDR3 has 14 residues. The CDR3 bases are TGCAGCGTGTCGACTAGCGGGGGTTCTTATACGCAGTATTTT. Residues: CSVSTSGGSYTQYF.

The rearrangement joins TRBV7-2 to TRBJ2-2; unclear D gene. Germline V lookup: CDR1 SGHTA, CDR2 FQGNSA. The CDR3 is 13 amino acids. V lost 6 bases, J lost 5 bases, and 10 bases lay in between. The CDR3 bases are TGTGCCAGCAGTGGTGCTAGAACCGGGGAGCTGTTTTTT. Residues: CASSGARTGELFF.

This clonotype appeared a single time. The chain is built from TRBV5-8 and TRBJ1-2; TRBD1 is a possible D gene (5 bases). The CDR3 runs to 19 residues. Germline CDR1 is SGHTS and CDR2 is YDEGEE. Deletions cut 4 bases from V and 4 bases from J, with 29 bases between. The CDR3: CASSGRDPISDPRGYGYTF. The CDR3, as DNA: TGTGCCAGCAGCGGACGGGACCCTATATCGGATCCACGAGGCTATGGCTACACCTTC.

The chain employs TRBV29-1 and TRBJ2-2; TRBD1 matches 7 bases. The CDR3 covers 14 residues. V shed 5 bases, J shed 6 bases, and the junction held 9 bases outside the gene matches. Looked up from germline, CDR1 is SQVTM and CDR2 is ANQGSEA. CDR3: CSVRQGVGAGELFF. The DNA of the CDR3 is TGCAGCGTTCGACAGGGAGTAGGCGCCGGGGAGCTGTTTTTT.

This CDR3 is CAWSASYSNQPQHF. The CDR3 bases are TGTGCCTGGAGTGCCAGCTATAGCAATCAGCCCCAGCATTTT. The genes are TRBV30 and TRBJ1-5; no clear D. V was cut by 1 base and J by 0 bases, with 7 bases left in between. This CDR3 spans 14 amino acids. Germline-derived CDR1 and CDR2 are GTSNPN and SVGIG (reference sequence).

As DNA, the CDR3 is TGCAGTGCTGCCGGGCCCCAAGAGACCCAGTACTTC. It is translated as CSAAGPQETQYF. The rearrangement uses TRBV20-1 and TRBJ2-5; D gene unclear. Trimming stripped 5 bases from V and 1 base from J, with 8 bases between. The CDR3 is 12 amino acids. The germline gives CDR1 DFQATT, CDR2 SNEGSKA (reference sequence).

The V and J genes are TRBV11-2 and TRBJ2-4, with D maybe TRBD2 (6 bases). CDR1 SGHAT and CDR2 FQNNGV come from the germline V gene. The CDR3 is 15 residues long. Trimming removed 5 bases at V and 8 bases at J, with 19 bases between. CDR3 in DNA: TGTGCCAGCAGCCGCTCCCGGGAGTCGGGGCACATTCAGTACTTC. Protein: CASSRSRESGHIQYF.

This sequence joins TRBV7-9 and TRBJ1-6; D call uncertain. V gave up 4 bases and J gave up 7 bases, with 11 bases separating them. The CDR3 covers 14 residues. CDR1 SEHNR and CDR2 FQNEAQ come from the germline V gene (reference sequence). CDR3 loop: CASSSRGENSPLHF. CDR3 DNA sequence: TGTGCCAGCAGCTCACGTGGTGAGAATTCACCCCTCCACTTT.

V gene TRBV27 combines with J gene TRBJ2-5, with D unclear. The CDR3 is 14 amino acids. From germline, CDR1 is MNHEY and CDR2 SMNVEV (reference sequence). The ends were cut back, 5 bases at V and 1 base at J, with 11 bases in the middle. The CDR3 nucleotides are TGTGCCAGCAGTGCCTTATGGGGCCAAGAGACCCAGTACTTC. Translated: CASSALWGQETQYF.

This clonotype appeared once. V gene TRBV7-3 combines with J gene TRBJ2-2; unclear D gene. There are 14 residues in the CDR3. The germline V gene encodes CDR1 SGHTA and CDR2 FQGTGA. The V and J ends lost 5 bases and 8 bases respectively, with 15 bases between them. The CDR3 sequence: CASSRGSSPGELFF. Here the CDR3 DNA reads TGTGCCAGCAGCCGCGGTAGTAGTCCGGGGGAGCTGTTTTTT.

This clonotype was picked up one time. The junction does not match germline at one end; this may be a read error. The chain uses TRBV9 and TRBJ1-1, with D hard to call. Per the germline V gene, CDR1 is SGDLS and CDR2 is YYNGEE. The CDR3 runs 13 residues. CDR3 protein: CAGSVEQNTEAFF. The CDR3 bases are TGTGCCGGCAGCGTAGAGCAGAACACTGAAGCTTTCTTT.

This clonotype was counted once. The chain employs TRBV25-1 and TRBJ2-3; D may be TRBD2 (5 bases). V shed 5 bases and J shed 4 bases, with 10 bases lying between them. The CDR3 is made up of 13 amino acids. Germline CDR1 MGHDK, CDR2 SYGVNS. CDR3 nucleotide sequence: TGTGCCAGCAGTAAGAGGGTGGCAGATACGCAGTATTTT. Amino acid sequence: CASSKRVADTQYF.

V gene TRBV30 combines with J gene TRBJ2-1; D remains ambiguous. Trimming took 5 bases from V and 4 from J, leaving 15 bases between them. Per germline, CDR1 GTSNPN and CDR2 SVGIG (reference sequence). The CDR3 covers 14 residues. CDR3 in amino acids: CAWATGTAYNEQFF. In nucleotides, the CDR3 is TGTGCCTGGGCCACCGGAACCGCTTACAATGAGCAGTTCTTC.

The chain combines TRBV15 with TRBJ1-1; possible D gene TRBD1, 5 bases. Trimming pared 5 bases from V and 0 bases from J, leaving 13 bases between. The CDR3 loop spans 15 amino acids. CDR1 is LNHNV, CDR2 YYDKDF, per germline (reference sequence). The CDR3 spells CATSVREGLNTEAFF. The DNA for the CDR3 is TGTGCCACCAGCGTCCGTGAGGGACTGAACACTGAAGCTTTCTTT.

The chain has TRBV3-1 and TRBJ1-5; D is unresolved. Germline V gene sequence: CDR1 LGHDT, CDR2 YNNKEL (reference sequence). V lost 1 base and J 7 bases, leaving 14 bases between the germline ends. This CDR3 region has 15 residues. The CDR3 DNA is TGTGCCAGCAGCCAAGGTGTGGGTCTCGGGCAGCCCCAGCATTTT. This codes for CASSQGVGLGQPQHF. The whole variable domain, remainder taken from reference TRBV3-1 and TRBJ1-5, is DTAVSQTPKYLVTQMGNDKSIKCEQNLGHDTMYWYKQDSKKFLKIMFSYNNKELIINETVPNRFSPKSPDKAHLNLHINSLELGDSAVYFCASSQGVGLGQPQHFGDGTRLSIL.

The CDR3 region has the DNA TGTGCCTGGAGTTCTAATCCTAATACGCAGTATTTT. Its translation is CAWSSNPNTQYF. This rearrangement joins TRBV30 to TRBJ2-3; no definite D call. The CDR3 sequence is 12 residues long. V gave up 2 bases and J gave up 7 bases, with 10 bases separating them. The germline gives CDR1 GTSNPN, CDR2 SVGIG (reference sequence).

The chain uses TRBV11-2 and TRBJ2-7; weak D call: TRBD1 (6 bases). Germline assignment: CDR1 SGHAT and CDR2 FQNNGV. The CDR3 has 14 amino acids. V was pared by 3 bases and J by 2 bases, with 11 bases between. The CDR3 coding sequence is TGTGCCAGCAGCTTGGAGACAGGAGCCTACGAGCAGTACGTC. It translates to CASSLETGAYEQYV.

The V gene is TRBV7-8, the J gene TRBJ2-6, with TRBD1 identical over 7 bases. The CDR3 length is 18 residues. Germline V gene lookup returns CDR1 SGHVS and CDR2 FQNEAQ. V lost 1 base, J lost 0 bases, and 6 bases stayed unmatched. The CDR3 is CASSLVVTGSSGANVLTF. The CDR3 region has the DNA TGTGCCAGCAGCTTAGTGGTGACAGGGAGCTCTGGGGCCAACGTCCTGACTTTC.